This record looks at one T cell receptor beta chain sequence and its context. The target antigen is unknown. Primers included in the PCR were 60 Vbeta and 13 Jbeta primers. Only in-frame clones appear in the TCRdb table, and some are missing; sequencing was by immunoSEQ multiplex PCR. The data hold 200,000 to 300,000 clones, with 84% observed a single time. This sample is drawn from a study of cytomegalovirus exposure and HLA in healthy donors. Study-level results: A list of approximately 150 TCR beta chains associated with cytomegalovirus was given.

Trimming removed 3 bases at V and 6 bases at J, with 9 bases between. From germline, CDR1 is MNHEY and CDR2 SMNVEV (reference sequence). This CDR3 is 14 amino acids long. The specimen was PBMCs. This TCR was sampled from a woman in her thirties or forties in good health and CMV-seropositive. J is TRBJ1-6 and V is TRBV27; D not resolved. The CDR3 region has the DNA TGTGCCAGCAGTTTGTCTAGAAGTAATTCACCCCTCCACTTT. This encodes CASSLSRSNSPLHF.